This T cell receptor (beta chain) was identified in a study of T cell responses to AZD1222 COVID-19 vaccine. The junction had 6 bases not matched to a gene; V was cut back by 5 bases and J by 4 bases. From germline, CDR1 is LNHDA and CDR2 SQIVND (reference sequence). The CDR3 is made up of 14 amino acids. Only in-frame clones appear in the TCRdb table, and some are missing; sequencing was by immunoSEQ multiplex PCR. The sample lists approximately 150,000 clones, approximately 92% occurring once. Turning to this clone: The antigen is unknown.

Findings and caveats of the study: Among the donors, most were white British and more were female, and clonal diversity was possibly underestimated.

This sequence was found in an adult in good health. The chain recombines TRBV19 with TRBJ2-5, with 8 bases identical to TRBD2. The sequencing used peripheral blood, collected on day 0 of AZD1222 vaccination. CDR3 sequence: CASSAGGRLETQYF. CDR3 bases: TGTGCCAGTAGTGCAGGCGGGAGGTTAGAGACCCAGTACTTC.